This T cell receptor beta chain was identified during a study of human T cells and chemical hapten exposure. Study information: Patients having alopecia areata, totalis or universalis were mostly female.

Only a few counts were recorded for this clonotype. Trimming left V 0 bases short and J 0 bases short, with 15 bases between. CDR1 DFQATT and CDR2 SNEGSKA come from the germline V gene (reference sequence). The CDR3 runs to 17 residues. The time point here: patch test 3, about 24 weeks after DPC sensitization. As to treatment: therapeutic diphenylcyclopropenone sensitization with weekly scalp DPC. Using its own MiXCR run on the RACE reads, TCRdb lists one record per CDR3 protein. The sample lists just over 95,000 distinct CDR3 sequences, 27% occurring once. The chain employs TRBV20-1 and TRBJ2-4, with D possibly TRBD2 on 6 matching bases. The TCR sequence derives from a man aged 40-50 years with alopecia areata. Some clones in this sample may be carry-over from other donors' samples. Sequencing used whole blood, obtained in connection with sensitization to the hapten diphenylcyclopropenone (DPC). For the CDR3, the DNA is TGCAGTGCTAGAGATACGTCGGGAGTGATAGCCAAAAACATTCAGTACTTC. Its translation is CSARDTSGVIAKNIQYF.